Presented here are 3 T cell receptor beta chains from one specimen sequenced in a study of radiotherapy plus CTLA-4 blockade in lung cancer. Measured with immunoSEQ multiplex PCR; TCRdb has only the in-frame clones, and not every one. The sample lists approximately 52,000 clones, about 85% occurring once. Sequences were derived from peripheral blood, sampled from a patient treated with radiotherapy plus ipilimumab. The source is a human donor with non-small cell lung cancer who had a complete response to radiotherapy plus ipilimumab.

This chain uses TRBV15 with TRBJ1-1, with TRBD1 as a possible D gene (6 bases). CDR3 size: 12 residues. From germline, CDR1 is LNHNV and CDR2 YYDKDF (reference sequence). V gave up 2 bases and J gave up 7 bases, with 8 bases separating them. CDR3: CATSRQGLEAFF. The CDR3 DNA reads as TGTGCCACCAGCAGACAGGGGCTTGAAGCTTTCTTT.

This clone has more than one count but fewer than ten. CDR3 coding DNA: TGTGCCAGCAGTGGGTACCTGAGCTCCTACAATGAGCAGTTCTTC. Translation: CASSGYLSSYNEQFF. The gene calls are TRBV25-1 and TRBJ2-1; D gene unclear. Per germline, CDR1 MGHDK and CDR2 SYGVNS. Trimming took 4 bases from V and 0 from J, leaving 10 bases between them. The CDR3 is made up of 15 amino acids.

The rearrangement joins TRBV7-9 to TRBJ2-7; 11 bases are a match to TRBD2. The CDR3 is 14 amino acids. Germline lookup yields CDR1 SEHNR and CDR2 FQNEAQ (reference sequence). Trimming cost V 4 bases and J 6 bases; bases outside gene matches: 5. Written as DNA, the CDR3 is TGTGCCAGCAGCTCCCTAGCGGGAGGTCCCGAGCAGTACGTC. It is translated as CASSSLAGGPEQYV.